This TCR beta chain was profiled in a study of blood T cell repertoires in COVID-19 (dated by TCRdb to between 2020 and 2021). Notes on the research overall: Samples from collaborators originated in the United States, Italy and Spain and spanned both the acute and convalescent phases of COVID-19. The material from the prospective study consisted of cDNA or gDNA derived from T cells, B-cell-depleted T cells, or PBMCs. Deeply sampled blood TCRbeta repertoires from subjects exposed to, actively infected with, or recovered from COVID-19 were included in the dataset. The repertoires were released in a freely available public database meant as a resource for research on the immune response to SARS-CoV-2. The samples were drawn from the first 160 participants of the ongoing ImmuneRACE study and from 1,254 subjects provided by 6 global collaborators. The sample metadata nearly always contained a de-identified subject ID, COVID-19 status, age in years and sex. HLA class I and class II types, where available, came from metadata supplied by the sample provider rather than from assay-based typing.

Study-wide findings and limitations: The quantity of clinical and demographic metadata differed by source and by participant and was supplied without curation.

The immunoSEQ Assay, a bias-controlled multiplex PCR, was used to amplify TCRbeta CDR3 regions from genomic DNA. As for how the authors treated the data: The number of nucleated cells in each sample was estimated by amplification of reference gene primers within the assay. Sequence reads were collapsed and filtered to measure the absolute abundance of every unique TCRbeta CDR3 rearrangement. For each sample, productive Simpson clonality was calculated as the square root of Simpson's diversity index across productive rearrangements. Imported from immuneACCESS, the table was reduced by TCRdb to in-frame sequences with V and J called. These copies leave out some clones; in studies compared against another copy, an unresolved V gene accounts for under half, and the cause of the remainder is not known. The D gene and trimming were derived from the DNA, and the V and J assignments and clone size from that table. The sample yields about 200,000 clones; roughly 90% were counted once. The ten largest clones add up to 6.2% of the sample.

Note on this clone: No antigen is known for it. No base quality information exists; no much larger clone differs at one position.

Another Seattle source contributed samples from volunteer blood donors who had recovered from COVID-19. Whole blood was collected in K2EDTA tubes by collaborating institutions according to the institutions' own protocols. Collaborator samples were shipped for TCRbeta analysis as frozen whole blood, isolated PBMCs, or DNA extracted from either sample type. The sequenced sample consisted of peripheral blood. The receptor comes from a woman aged 40 to 55 who had recovered from COVID-19.

In nucleotide form, the sequence is TGCAGCGTTGAAAACCCCGACAGGGGCTTTGCGAACACCGGGGAGCTGTTTTTT. Its amino acids are CSVENPDRGFANTGELFF. The rearrangement combines TRBV29-1 with TRBJ2-2, and 8 bases in between align with TRBD1. The CDR3 contains 18 residues, cysteine and phenylalanine counted. CDR3 DNA only is kept here, 54 bases in frame from base 1. The germline V and J ends show losses of 2 bases and 0 bases respectively, and no gene match explains 11 bases of the junction. The germline V gene supplies CDR1 SQVTM and CDR2 ANQGSEA.